The 7 T cell receptor beta chains given below trace back to one sample, sequenced in a study of T cells after yellow fever vaccination (dated by TCRdb to between 2018 and 2021). This sample's treatment or condition label indicates: live attenuated yellow fever vaccine strain. The library was obtained by 5' RACE. TCRdb lists the instrument as Illumina HiSeq 2500. Using fastp at Q25 and MiXCR, TCRdb reprocessed the public reads and kept productive beta chains. Rows merge per CDR3 protein into single entries with the most common DNA and genes. This sample gives some 110,000 distinct CDR3 sequences in total; 6.5% to 8% of them show up just once. The ten largest clonotypes hold around 2.6% of the sample. The material sequenced was CD4+ T cells sorted from PBMCs, taken 10 days after the first yellow fever vaccination. All receptors derive from a man between 18 and 35 years old who received the YFV17D yellow fever vaccine.

This clonotype was picked up a small number of times. The chain carries TRBV28 and TRBJ2-3; D might be TRBD1 or TRBD2, each matching 5 bases. V was pared by 6 bases and J by 5 bases, with 12 bases between. This CDR3 is 13 amino acids long. Germline V lookup: CDR1 MDHEN, CDR2 SYDVKM. The CDR3 here is CASSPREIDTQYF. CDR3 nucleotide sequence: TGTGCCAGCAGCCCCAGGGAGATAGATACGCAGTATTTT.

This clonotype was seen repeatedly, ten times or more. This chain uses TRBV5-1 with TRBJ1-2, with D tentatively TRBD1 (5 bases). This CDR3 region has 14 residues. The V end lost 2 bases, the J end lost 1 base, and 9 bases lay between the germline ends. Germline V gene sequence: CDR1 SGHRS, CDR2 YFSETQ. For the CDR3, the DNA is TGCGCCAGCAGCTTCGGGGGTAATAACTATGGCTACACCTTC. It is translated as CASSFGGNNYGYTF.

This clonotype was observed at least ten times. This sequence joins TRBV5-5 and TRBJ2-5, with D unresolved. In germline, CDR1 is SGHKS, CDR2 YYEKEE (reference sequence). CDR3 length equals 14 residues. Deletions cut 5 bases from V and 1 base from J, with 12 bases between. This CDR3 is CASRPEEGQETQYF. In nucleotides, the CDR3 is TGTGCCAGCAGACCCGAAGAAGGCCAAGAGACCCAGTACTTC.

This clonotype occurred many times. The chain carries TRBV14 and TRBJ2-1; TRBD1 is a possible D gene (6 bases). Germline V lookup: CDR1 SGHDN, CDR2 FVKESK. This CDR3 has 20 residues. V lost 4 bases to trimming and J lost 0 bases, with 25 bases between them. The CDR3 nucleotides are TGTGCCAGCAGCCTCCGACCCCAACGGGCAGGGGCGAACTCCTACAATGAGCAGTTCTTC. Amino acids: CASSLRPQRAGANSYNEQFF.

This clonotype was observed many times. The CDR3: CASRAGETQYF. The CDR3 bases are TGCGCCAGCAGGGCTGGAGAGACCCAGTACTTC. The rearrangement joins TRBV5-1 to TRBJ2-5; D gene ambiguous. The V end was cut by 5 bases, the J end by 4 bases, with 6 bases between. The CDR3 covers 11 residues. Germline V gives CDR1 SGHRS, CDR2 YFSETQ.

This clonotype was picked up many times. The chain combines TRBV27 with TRBJ2-5; possibly TRBD1 for D (7 bases). Germline V gene data show CDR1 as MNHEY and CDR2 as SMNVEV (reference sequence). The CDR3 covers 13 residues. Trimming removed 6 bases from V and 4 bases from J, with 12 bases in between. The CDR3 DNA follows: TGTGCCAGCAGGGGTCAGGGGGGAGAGACCCAGTACTTC. Translating it yields CASRGQGGETQYF.

This clonotype was seen at least ten times. J is TRBJ2-1 and V is TRBV5-1; D remains unclear. CDR3 length: 14 residues. Germline V gene data show CDR1 as SGHRS and CDR2 as YFSETQ. V shed 4 bases and J shed 4 bases, with 12 bases lying between them. The CDR3 region is CASSLPDVYNEQFF. The DNA for the CDR3 is TGCGCCAGCAGCCTCCCGGACGTATACAATGAGCAGTTCTTC.